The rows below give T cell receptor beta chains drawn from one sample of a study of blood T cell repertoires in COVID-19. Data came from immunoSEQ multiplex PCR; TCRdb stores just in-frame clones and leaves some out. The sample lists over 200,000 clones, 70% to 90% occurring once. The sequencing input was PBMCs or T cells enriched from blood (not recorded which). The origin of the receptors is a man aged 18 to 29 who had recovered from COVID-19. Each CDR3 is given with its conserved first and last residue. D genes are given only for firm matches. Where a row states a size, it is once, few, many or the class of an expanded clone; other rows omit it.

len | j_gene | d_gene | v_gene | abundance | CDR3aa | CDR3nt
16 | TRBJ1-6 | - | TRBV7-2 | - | CASSLISRSYNSPLHF | TGTGCCAGCAGCCTCATTAGTCGGTCCTATAATTCACCCCTCCACTTT
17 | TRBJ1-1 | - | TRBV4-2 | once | CASSQDPRGFKNTEAFF | TGTGCCAGCAGCCAAGACCCTCGGGGTTTCAAGAACACTGAAGCTTTCTTT
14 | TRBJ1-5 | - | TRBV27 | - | CASSLSGDNQPQHF | TGTGCCAGCAGTTTATCAGGGGATAATCAGCCCCAGCATTTT
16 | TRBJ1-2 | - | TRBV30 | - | CAWSVTGTNSYYGYTF | TGTGCCTGGAGTGTCACAGGGACGAATTCTTACTATGGCTACACCTTC
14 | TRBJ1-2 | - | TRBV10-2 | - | CASSDRGGSWGYTF | TGCGCCAGCAGTGATAGGGGGGGCTCATGGGGCTACACCTTC
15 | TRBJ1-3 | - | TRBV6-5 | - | CASSTDGVNGNTIYF | TGTGCCAGCAGTACTGACGGGGTAAATGGAAACACCATATATTTT
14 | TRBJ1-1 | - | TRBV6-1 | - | CASSEAQENTEAFF | TGTGCCAGCAGTGAAGCCCAGGAGAACACTGAAGCTTTCTTT
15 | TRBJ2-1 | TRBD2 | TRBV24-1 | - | CATSDPGLTTNEQFF | TGTGCCACCAGTGATCCGGGACTAACAACCAATGAGCAGTTCTTC
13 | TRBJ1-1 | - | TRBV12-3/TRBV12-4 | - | CASSFGGATEAFF | TGTGCCAGCAGTTTTGGTGGGGCGACTGAAGCTTTCTTT
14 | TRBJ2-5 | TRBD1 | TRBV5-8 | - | CASSGDRGRETQYF | TGTGCCAGCAGCGGGGACAGGGGGCGGGAGACCCAGTACTTC
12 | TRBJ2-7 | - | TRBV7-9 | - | CASSTQGYEQYF | TGTGCCAGCAGTACACAGGGCTACGAGCAGTACTTC
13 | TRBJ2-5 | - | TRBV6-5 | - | CASSRQEQETQYF | TGTGCCAGCAGTAGACAGGAGCAAGAGACCCAGTACTTC
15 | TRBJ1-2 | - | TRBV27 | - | CASSFVGVANYGYTF | TGTGCCAGCAGTTTCGTCGGGGTAGCTAACTATGGCTACACCTTC
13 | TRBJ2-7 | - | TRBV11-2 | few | CASSFDSGGEQYF | TGTGCCAGCAGCTTCGACAGCGGAGGGGAGCAGTACTTC
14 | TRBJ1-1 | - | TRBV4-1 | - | CASSQDRQGVEAFF | TGCGCCAGCAGCCAAGATAGGCAGGGCGTTGAAGCTTTCTTT
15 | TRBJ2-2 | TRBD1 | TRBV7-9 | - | CASSQDRGWAGELFF | TGTGCCAGCAGCCAGGACAGGGGTTGGGCCGGGGAGCTGTTTTTT
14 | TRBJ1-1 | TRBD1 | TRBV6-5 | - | CASSRDRKNTEAFF | TGTGCCAGCAGTAGGGACAGGAAGAACACTGAAGCTTTCTTT
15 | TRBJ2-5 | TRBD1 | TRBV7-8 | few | CASSLVTGGRETQYF | TGTGCCAGCAGCTTAGTCACAGGGGGGCGAGAGACCCAGTACTTC
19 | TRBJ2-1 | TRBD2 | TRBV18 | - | CASSPDATSGMSSYNEQFF | TGTGCCAGCTCACCAGACGCCACTAGCGGGATGTCCTCCTACAATGAGCAGTTCTTC
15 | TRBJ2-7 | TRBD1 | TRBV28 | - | CASSITGQGAGEQYF | TGTGCCAGCAGTATTACGGGACAGGGGGCTGGCGAGCAGTACTTC
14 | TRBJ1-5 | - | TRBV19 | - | CASSIVGVPQPQHF | TGTGCCAGTAGTATTGTCGGGGTTCCTCAGCCCCAGCATTTT
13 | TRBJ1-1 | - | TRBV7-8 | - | CASSPGLDLEAFF | TGTGCCAGCAGCCCGGGACTGGACTTGGAAGCTTTCTTT
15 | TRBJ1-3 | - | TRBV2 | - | CASSLDRASGNTIYF | TGTGCCAGCAGTTTGGACAGAGCCTCTGGAAACACCATATATTTT
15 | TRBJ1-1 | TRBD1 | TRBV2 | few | CASRDRGGLSTEAFF | TGTGCCAGCAGAGACAGGGGGGGACTGAGCACTGAAGCTTTCTTT
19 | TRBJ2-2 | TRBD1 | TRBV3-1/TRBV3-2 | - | CASSQEPGGYVGNTGELFF | TGTGCCAGCAGCCAAGAGCCAGGGGGCTATGTGGGGAACACCGGGGAGCTGTTTTTT
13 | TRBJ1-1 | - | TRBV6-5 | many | CASSPTVETEAFF | TGTGCCAGCAGTCCTACAGTCGAAACTGAAGCTTTCTTT
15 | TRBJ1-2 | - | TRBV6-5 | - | CASSPLMSTSYGYTF | TGTGCCAGCAGTCCCCTGATGTCCACAAGCTATGGCTACACCTTC
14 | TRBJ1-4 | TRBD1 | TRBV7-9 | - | CASRPDRGNEKLFF | TGTGCCAGCAGGCCCGACAGGGGGAATGAAAAACTGTTTTTT
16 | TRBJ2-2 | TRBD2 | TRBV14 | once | CASSSGSGGNTGELFF | TGTGCCAGCAGCTCCGGGAGCGGGGGCAACACCGGGGAGCTGTTTTTT
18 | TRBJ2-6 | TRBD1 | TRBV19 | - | CAITRGQGTSRGANVLTF | TGTGCCATCACGAGGGGGCAGGGGACCTCTCGTGGGGCCAACGTCCTGACTTTC
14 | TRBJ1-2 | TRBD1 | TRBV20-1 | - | CSASTTGEGNGYTF | TGCAGTGCTAGTACGACAGGGGAAGGGAATGGCTACACCTTC
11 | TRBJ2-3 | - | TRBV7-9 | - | CASSQATTQYF | TGTGCCAGCAGCCAAGCGACCACGCAGTATTTT
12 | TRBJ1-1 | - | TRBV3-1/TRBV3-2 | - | CASSQRQSQAFF | TGTGCCAGCAGCCAGAGACAGAGTCAAGCTTTCTTT
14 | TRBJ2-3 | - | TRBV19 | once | CASSITGFSDTQYF | TGTGCCAGTAGTATTACAGGGTTCTCAGATACGCAGTATTTT
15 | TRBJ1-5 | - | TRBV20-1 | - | CSAIESTDSNQPQHF | TGCAGTGCTATTGAATCGACAGATAGCAATCAGCCCCAGCATTTT
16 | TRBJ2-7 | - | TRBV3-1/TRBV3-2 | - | CASSQDRGDQTYEQYF | TGTGCCAGCAGCCAAGATCGCGGGGACCAAACCTACGAGCAGTACTTC
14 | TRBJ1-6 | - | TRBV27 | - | CASSLGQGYSPLHF | TGTGCCAGCAGTTTAGGTCAGGGGTATTCACCCCTCCACTTT
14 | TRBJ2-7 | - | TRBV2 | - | CASSGQGWSYEQYF | TGTGCCAGCAGTGGCCAGGGTTGGTCCTACGAGCAGTACTTC
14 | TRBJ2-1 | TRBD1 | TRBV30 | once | CAWGTGGPYNEQFF | TGTGCCTGGGGAACAGGGGGCCCCTACAATGAGCAGTTCTTC